Listed below are T cell receptor beta chains from one sample, sequenced in a study of persistence of HIV-infected CD4 T cells. The method was immunoSEQ multiplex PCR; TCRdb's version includes in-frame clones alone and lacks a portion of them. The sample carries 40,000 to 55,000 clones, about four fifths recorded once. No antigen has been assigned to these receptors. The starting material was CD4+ T cells sorted from PBMCs after approximately 19-hour stimulation, obtained from a patient who received antiretroviral therapy. The receptors come from an adult man with HIV who was CMV-seropositive. Each CDR3 is given with its conserved first and last residue. A D gene is named only where the DNA matches it firmly. Clone size is not always given. Where it is, it says once, few, many or a class for expanded clones.

CDR3 protein,CDR3 DNA,J gene,D gene,clone size,V gene
CASSHAGTGLETQYF,TGTGCCAGCAGCCATGCTGGGACAGGGTTGGAGACCCAGTACTTC,TRBJ2-5,TRBD1,.,TRBV3-1/TRBV3-2
CSARVDYGYTF,TGCAGTGCTAGAGTGGACTATGGCTACACCTTC,TRBJ1-2,.,many,TRBV20-1
CASSFGQGPYEQYF,TGTGCCAGCAGCTTTGGACAGGGACCCTACGAGCAGTACTTC,TRBJ2-7,TRBD1,.,TRBV14
CASSLSGTRYRTDTQYF,TGTGCCAGCAGTTTATCGGGGACTAGGTATCGCACAGATACGCAGTATTTT,TRBJ2-3,TRBD2,many,TRBV27
CATAWTFSPSYEQYF,TGTGCCACAGCTTGGACTTTTTCTCCTTCCTACGAGCAGTACTTC,TRBJ2-7,.,.,TRBV5-5
CATSRDVGAGLYEQYF,TGTGCCACCAGCAGAGATGTTGGGGCTGGTCTCTACGAGCAGTACTTC,TRBJ2-7,.,.,TRBV15
CATHPVSGNTIYF,TGTGCCACCCACCCAGTCTCTGGAAACACCATATATTTT,TRBJ1-3,.,.,TRBV10-3
CAIKDRGVLNYGYTF,TGTGCCATCAAGGACAGGGGCGTTCTGAACTATGGCTACACCTTC,TRBJ1-2,TRBD1,.,TRBV10-3
CASTQSEGTNEKLFF,TGTGCCAGCACCCAAAGTGAGGGAACTAATGAAAAACTGTTTTTT,TRBJ1-4,.,.,TRBV7-6
CASSRTSSRSYEQYF,TGTGCCAGCAGCAGGACTAGCTCCCGCTCCTACGAGCAGTACTTC,TRBJ2-7,.,.,TRBV21-1
CASNGQSNTGELFF,TGTGCCAGCAACGGGCAGTCTAACACCGGGGAGCTGTTTTTT,TRBJ2-2,.,.,TRBV2
CAITEDRSTDTQYF,TGTGCCATCACTGAGGACAGGAGCACAGATACGCAGTATTTT,TRBJ2-3,TRBD1,.,TRBV10-3
CASSRDLRNTEAFF,TGCGCCAGCAGCAGGGACCTCCGGAACACTGAAGCTTTCTTT,TRBJ1-1,.,.,TRBV5-1
CASSLGGGYTF,TGTGCCAGCAGCTTAGGCGGTGGCTACACCTTC,TRBJ1-2,.,.,TRBV7-8
CASSPWKGTGELFF,TGTGCCAGCTCACCGTGGAAGGGCACCGGGGAGCTGTTTTTT,TRBJ2-2,.,few,TRBV18
CASSLGRRETQYF,TGTGCCAGCAGCTTGGGCAGAAGGGAGACGCAGTATTTT,TRBJ2-3,.,.,TRBV5-6
CASSYDRVGYEQYF,TGTGCCAGCAGTTACGACAGGGTTGGCTACGAGCAGTACTTC,TRBJ2-7,TRBD1,.,TRBV6-5
CASSPSRGPYEQYF,TGTGCCAGCTCACCATCTCGGGGTCCCTACGAGCAGTACTTC,TRBJ2-7,.,once,TRBV18
CASSLYGQGNTEAFF,TGTGCCAGCAGCTTATACGGACAGGGGAACACTGAAGCTTTCTTT,TRBJ1-1,TRBD1,.,TRBV7-2
CASSTGAVYEQYF,TGTGCCAGTAGTACAGGGGCTGTCTACGAGCAGTACTTC,TRBJ2-7,.,.,TRBV19
CASSLETGSNYEQYF,TGCGCCAGCAGCTTGGAGACAGGTTCGAACTACGAGCAGTACTTC,TRBJ2-7,.,.,TRBV5-1
CASSPTQANTEAFF,TGTGCCAGCTCACCAACGCAGGCGAACACTGAAGCTTTCTTT,TRBJ1-1,.,.,TRBV18
CASSKASSNEKLFF,TGTGCCAGCAGCAAAGCTAGTTCTAATGAAAAACTGTTTTTT,TRBJ1-4,.,.,TRBV6-5
CASSTRTTGGGQPQHF,TGTGCCAGTAGTACAAGAACGACAGGGGGCGGTCAGCCCCAGCATTTT,TRBJ1-5,TRBD1,.,TRBV19
CAISEAKGQGKPEAFF,TGTGCCATCAGTGAAGCAAAAGGACAGGGCAAACCCGAAGCTTTCTTT,TRBJ1-1,TRBD1,few,TRBV10-3
CASSHLSGANEKLFF,TGTGCCAGCAGCCACCTATCTGGAGCTAATGAAAAACTGTTTTTT,TRBJ1-4,.,.,TRBV3-1/TRBV3-2
CAWTNRGGYTF,TGTGCCTGGACCAACAGGGGTGGCTACACCTTC,TRBJ1-2,TRBD1,.,TRBV30
CASSYYTGELFF,TGTGCCAGCAGTTATTACACCGGGGAGCTGTTTTTT,TRBJ2-2,.,.,TRBV12-3/TRBV12-4
CASSLGTGGSYEQYF,TGTGCCAGCAGCCTTGGAACAGGGGGTTCCTACGAGCAGTACTTC,TRBJ2-7,TRBD1,.,TRBV6-5
CASSETRPSLQETQYF,TGTGCCAGCAGCGAAACCCGGCCGTCGCTACAAGAGACCCAGTACTTC,TRBJ2-5,.,.,TRBV7-2
CASRPRDQANYGYTF,TGTGCCAGCAGACCCCGGGACCAAGCTAACTATGGCTACACCTTC,TRBJ1-2,.,.,TRBV2
CATSRGQGAGTEAFF,TGTGCCACCAGCAGGGGACAGGGGGCAGGAACTGAAGCTTTCTTT,TRBJ1-1,TRBD1,.,TRBV15
CASSRGSGGNSPLHF,TGTGCCAGCAGTCGCGGATCCGGGGGTAATTCACCCCTCCACTTT,TRBJ1-6,.,.,TRBV25-1
CASSLVTSGFSYNEQFF,TGTGCCAGCAGCTTGGTAACTAGCGGCTTCTCCTACAATGAGCAGTTCTTC,TRBJ2-1,TRBD2,.,TRBV7-9
CASSYEGGPPYNEQFF,TGTGCCAGCAGTTACGAGGGGGGCCCCCCCTACAATGAGCAGTTCTTC,TRBJ2-1,.,.,TRBV6-2/TRBV6-3
CASRGQLNTEAFF,TGTGCCAGCAGAGGACAGTTGAACACTGAAGCTTTCTTT,TRBJ1-1,.,.,TRBV6-5
CASSPRADYGYTF,TGTGCCAGCAGCCCACGGGCGGACTATGGCTACACCTTC,TRBJ1-2,.,.,TRBV7-6
CASRRTGQETQYF,TGTGCCAGCAGAAGGACAGGACAAGAGACCCAGTACTTC,TRBJ2-5,TRBD1,few,TRBV27
CASSPFSREGETQYF,TGTGCCAGCAGCCCCTTCTCCCGGGAAGGGGAGACCCAGTACTTC,TRBJ2-5,.,.,TRBV5-6
CASSSLGGREETQYF,TGTGCCAGCAGCTCTCTTGGGGGACGGGAAGAGACCCAGTACTTC,TRBJ2-5,.,.,TRBV7-2
CARSEAPTGSYGNEKLFF,TGCGCCCGCAGTGAAGCGCCGACAGGTAGTTATGGTAATGAAAAACTGTTTTTT,TRBJ1-4,.,.,TRBV6-1
CASSINREETQYF,TGTGCCAGTAGTATCAACAGGGAAGAGACCCAGTACTTC,TRBJ2-5,.,.,TRBV19